This TCR beta chain was obtained from a study of cytomegalovirus exposure and HLA in healthy donors. Note on this clone: A junction boundary mismatches the germline segment, possibly from a read error.

The PCR contained 60 Vbeta and 13 Jbeta primers. Method: immunoSEQ multiplex PCR; TCRdb's copy keeps in-frame clones and lacks some. The sample consists of some 140,000 clones, approximately 77% of them appearing once. The length of the CDR3 is 15 residues. Germline V gene data show CDR1 as MNHEY and CDR2 as SVGAGI. The sample comprised PBMCs. This chain joins TRBV6-5 and TRBJ2-7; 10 bases match TRBD2. The origin of this receptor is a man aged 25 to 45 in good health and CMV-seronegative. CDR3 region: CASSYGTSETYEQHF. The CDR3, as DNA: TGTGCCAGCAGTTACGGGACTAGCGAAACCTACGAGCAGCACTTC.